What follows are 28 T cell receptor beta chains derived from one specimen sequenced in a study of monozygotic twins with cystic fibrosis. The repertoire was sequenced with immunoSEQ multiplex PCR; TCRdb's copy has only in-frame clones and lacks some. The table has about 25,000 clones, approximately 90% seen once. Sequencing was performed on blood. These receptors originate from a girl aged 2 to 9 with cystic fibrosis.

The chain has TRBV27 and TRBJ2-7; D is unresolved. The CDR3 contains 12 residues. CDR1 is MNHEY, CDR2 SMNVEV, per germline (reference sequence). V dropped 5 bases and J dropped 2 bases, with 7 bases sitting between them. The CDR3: CASSRTPYEQYF. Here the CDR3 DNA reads TGTGCCAGCAGTCGCACCCCCTACGAGCAGTACTTC.

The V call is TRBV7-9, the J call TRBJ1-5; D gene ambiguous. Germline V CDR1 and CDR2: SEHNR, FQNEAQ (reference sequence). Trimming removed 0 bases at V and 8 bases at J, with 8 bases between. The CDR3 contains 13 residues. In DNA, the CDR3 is TGTGCCAGCAGCTTAGCGAGGAGAGAGCCCCAGCATTTT. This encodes CASSLARREPQHF.

CDR3 sequence: CASSRTETGELFF. The DNA of the CDR3 is TGTGCCAGCAGCCGGACGGAGACCGGGGAGCTGTTTTTT. This sequence joins TRBV7-8 and TRBJ2-2; D not resolved. The CDR3 covers 13 residues. Germline CDR1 reads SGHVS; CDR2 reads FQNEAQ. V lost 5 bases and J 5 bases, leaving 9 bases between the germline ends.

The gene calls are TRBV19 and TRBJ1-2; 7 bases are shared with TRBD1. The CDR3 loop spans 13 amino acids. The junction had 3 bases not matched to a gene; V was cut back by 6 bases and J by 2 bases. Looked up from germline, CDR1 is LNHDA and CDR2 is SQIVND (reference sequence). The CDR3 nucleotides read TGTGCCAGTAGAGTACAGGGGAACTATGGCTACACCTTC. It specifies CASRVQGNYGYTF.

CDR3 sequence (DNA): TGTGCCAGCAGCGTCCGCACCGGGGAGCTGTTTTTT. It yields the protein CASSVRTGELFF. The genes are TRBV9 and TRBJ2-2; D unclear. Germline CDR1 reads SGDLS; CDR2 reads YYNGEE. CDR3 length equals 12 residues. Trimming took off 2 bases at V and 4 bases at J, with 3 bases between the two ends.

CDR3 residues: CASSGPAGYYNSPLHF. The DNA for the CDR3 is TGTGCCAGCAGCGGACCTGCAGGTTACTATAATTCACCCCTCCACTTT. V and J are TRBV11-2 and TRBJ1-6, with D unclear. The germline CDR1 and CDR2 sequences are SGHAT and FQNNGV. Trimming stripped 5 bases from V and 3 bases from J, with 14 bases between. This CDR3 region has 16 residues.

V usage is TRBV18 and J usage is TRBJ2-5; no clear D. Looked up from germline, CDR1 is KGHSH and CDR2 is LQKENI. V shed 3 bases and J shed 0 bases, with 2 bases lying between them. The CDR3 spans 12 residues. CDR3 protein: CASSPHQETQYF. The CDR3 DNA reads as TGTGCCAGCTCACCCCACCAAGAGACCCAGTACTTC.

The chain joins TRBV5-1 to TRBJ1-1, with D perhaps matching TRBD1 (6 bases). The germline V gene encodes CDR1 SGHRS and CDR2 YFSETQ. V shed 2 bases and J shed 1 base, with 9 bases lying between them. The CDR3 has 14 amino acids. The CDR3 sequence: CASSFSGQNTEAFF. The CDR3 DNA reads TGCGCCAGCAGCTTTTCGGGACAGAACACTGAAGCTTTCTTT.

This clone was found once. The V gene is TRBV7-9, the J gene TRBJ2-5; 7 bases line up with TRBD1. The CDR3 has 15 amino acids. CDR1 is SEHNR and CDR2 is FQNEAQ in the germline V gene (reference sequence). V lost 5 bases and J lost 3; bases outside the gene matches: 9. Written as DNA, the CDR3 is TGTGCCAGCAGCCCAGACAGGGTCGTTGAAGAGACCCAGTACTTC. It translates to CASSPDRVVEETQYF.

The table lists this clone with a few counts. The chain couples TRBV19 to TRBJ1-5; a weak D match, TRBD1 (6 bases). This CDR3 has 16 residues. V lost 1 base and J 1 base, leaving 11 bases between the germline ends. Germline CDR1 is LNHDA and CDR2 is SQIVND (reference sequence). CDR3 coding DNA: TGTGCCAGTAGTATAGGCAGGGGTCTAAGCAATCAGCCCCAGCATTTT. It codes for CASSIGRGLSNQPQHF.

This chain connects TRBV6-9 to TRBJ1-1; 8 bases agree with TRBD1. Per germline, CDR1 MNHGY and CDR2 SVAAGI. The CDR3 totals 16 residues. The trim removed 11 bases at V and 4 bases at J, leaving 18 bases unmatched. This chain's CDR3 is CAGISRDRLFPTEAFF. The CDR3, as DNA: TGTGCCGGAATTTCCCGGGACAGGCTTTTTCCCACTGAAGCTTTCTTT.

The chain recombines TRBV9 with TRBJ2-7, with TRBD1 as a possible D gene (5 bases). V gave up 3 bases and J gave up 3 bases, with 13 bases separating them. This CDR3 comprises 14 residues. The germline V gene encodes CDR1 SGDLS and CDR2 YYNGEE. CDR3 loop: CASSARPGRYEQYF. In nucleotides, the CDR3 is TGTGCCAGCAGCGCCCGGCCAGGGCGCTACGAGCAGTACTTC.

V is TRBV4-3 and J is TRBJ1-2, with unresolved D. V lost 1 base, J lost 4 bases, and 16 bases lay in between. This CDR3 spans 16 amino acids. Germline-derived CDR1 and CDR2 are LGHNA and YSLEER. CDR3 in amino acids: CASSQALTLRSYGYTF. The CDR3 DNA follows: TGCGCCAGCAGCCAAGCACTGACCCTAAGGAGCTATGGCTACACCTTC.

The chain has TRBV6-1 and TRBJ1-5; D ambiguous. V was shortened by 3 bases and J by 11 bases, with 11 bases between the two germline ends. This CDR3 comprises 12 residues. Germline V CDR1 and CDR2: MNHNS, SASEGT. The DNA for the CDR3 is TGTGCCAGCAGTGAGGTTGGTGCGTCCCAGCATTTT. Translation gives CASSEVGASQHF.

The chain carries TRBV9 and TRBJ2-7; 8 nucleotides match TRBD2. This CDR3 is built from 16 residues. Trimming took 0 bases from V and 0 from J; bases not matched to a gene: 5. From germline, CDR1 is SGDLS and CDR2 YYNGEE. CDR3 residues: CASSVVPTSGSYEQYF. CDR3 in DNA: TGTGCCAGCAGCGTAGTTCCTACTAGCGGCTCCTACGAGCAGTACTTC.

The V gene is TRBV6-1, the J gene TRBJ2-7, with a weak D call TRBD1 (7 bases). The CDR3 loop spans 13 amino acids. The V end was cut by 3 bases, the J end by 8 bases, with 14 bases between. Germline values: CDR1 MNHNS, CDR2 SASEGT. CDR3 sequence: CASSDGGGIQQYF. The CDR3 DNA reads TGTGCCAGCAGTGATGGAGGGGGCATCCAGCAGTACTTC.

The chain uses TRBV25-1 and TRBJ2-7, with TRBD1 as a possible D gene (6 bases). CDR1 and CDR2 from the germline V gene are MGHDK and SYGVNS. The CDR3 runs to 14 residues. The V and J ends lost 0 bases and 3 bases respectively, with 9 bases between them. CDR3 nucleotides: TGTGCCAGCAGTGAATACGGCAGGGGCTACGAGCAGTACTTC. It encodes CASSEYGRGYEQYF.

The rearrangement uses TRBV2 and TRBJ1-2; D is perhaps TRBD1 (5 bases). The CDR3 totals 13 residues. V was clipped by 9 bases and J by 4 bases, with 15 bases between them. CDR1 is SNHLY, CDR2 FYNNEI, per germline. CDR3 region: CASSDQGAYGYTF. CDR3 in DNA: TGTGCCAGTTCTGACCAAGGGGCCTATGGCTACACCTTC.

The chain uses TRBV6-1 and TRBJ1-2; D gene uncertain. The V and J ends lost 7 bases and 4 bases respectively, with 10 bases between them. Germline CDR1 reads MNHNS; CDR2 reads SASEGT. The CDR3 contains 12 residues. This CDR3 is CASNSLGYGYTF. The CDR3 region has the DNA TGTGCCAGCAATTCGTTAGGCTATGGCTACACCTTC.

The CDR3 nucleotides read TGTGCCTGGAGAGGGACGGTCAATGAGCAGTTCTTC. Translating it yields CAWRGTVNEQFF. V is TRBV30 and J is TRBJ2-1; tentatively, D is TRBD1 or TRBD2 (5 bases each). The CDR3 sequence is 12 residues long. CDR1 GTSNPN and CDR2 SVGIG come from the germline V gene (reference sequence). V was shortened by 3 bases and J by 6 bases, with 9 bases between the two germline ends.

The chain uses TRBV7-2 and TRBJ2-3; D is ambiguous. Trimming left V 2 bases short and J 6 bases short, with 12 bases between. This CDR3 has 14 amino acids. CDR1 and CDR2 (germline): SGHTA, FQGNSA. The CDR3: CASSLMAPGDTQYF. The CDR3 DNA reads TGTGCCAGCAGCTTAATGGCCCCAGGCGATACGCAGTATTTT. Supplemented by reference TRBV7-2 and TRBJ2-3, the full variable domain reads GAGVSQSPSNKVTEKGKDVELRCDPISGHTALYWYRQSLGQGLEFLIYFQGNSAPDKSGLPSDRFSAERTGGSVSTLTIQRTQQEDSAVYLCASSLMAPGDTQYFGPGTRLTVL.

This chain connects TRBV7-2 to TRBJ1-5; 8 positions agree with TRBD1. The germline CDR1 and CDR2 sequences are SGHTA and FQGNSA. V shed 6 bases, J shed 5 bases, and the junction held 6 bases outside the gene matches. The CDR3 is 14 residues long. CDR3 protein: CASSSDRGDQPQHF. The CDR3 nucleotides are TGTGCCAGCAGTTCCGACAGGGGCGATCAGCCCCAGCATTTT.

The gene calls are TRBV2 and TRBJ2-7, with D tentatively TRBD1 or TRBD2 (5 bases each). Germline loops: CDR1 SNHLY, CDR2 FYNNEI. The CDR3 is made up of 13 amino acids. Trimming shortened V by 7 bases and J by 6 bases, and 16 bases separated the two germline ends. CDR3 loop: CASTGGIRAEQYF. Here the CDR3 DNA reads TGTGCCAGCACTGGGGGAATACGGGCCGAGCAGTACTTC.

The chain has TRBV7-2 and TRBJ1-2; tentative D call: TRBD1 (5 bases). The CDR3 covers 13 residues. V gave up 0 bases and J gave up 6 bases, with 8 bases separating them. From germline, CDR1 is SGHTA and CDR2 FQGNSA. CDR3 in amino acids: CASSLAGGNGYTF. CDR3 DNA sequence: TGTGCCAGCAGCTTAGCGGGGGGGAATGGCTACACCTTC.

The CDR3 loop reads CSVGGGPLYGYTF. CDR3 nucleotides: TGCAGCGTTGGAGGGGGCCCTCTCTATGGCTACACCTTC. V usage is TRBV29-1 and J usage is TRBJ1-2; 7 nucleotides line up with TRBD1. V lost 4 bases to trimming and J lost 4 bases; unmatched junction nucleotides: 6. Germline CDR1 and CDR2: SQVTM and ANQGSEA. CDR3 length: 13 amino acids.

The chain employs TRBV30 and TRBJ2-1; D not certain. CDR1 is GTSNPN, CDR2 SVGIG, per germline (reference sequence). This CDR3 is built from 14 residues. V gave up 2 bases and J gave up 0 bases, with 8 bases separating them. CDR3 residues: CAWSFQISYNEQFF. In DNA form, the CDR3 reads TGTGCCTGGAGTTTCCAAATCTCCTACAATGAGCAGTTCTTC.

The CDR3 DNA reads TGTGCCAGCAGCCAAGATGATACAGGGCACACTGAAGCTTTCTTT. Protein: CASSQDDTGHTEAFF. V is TRBV4-2 and J is TRBJ1-1, with D tentatively TRBD1 (6 bases). Germline V lookup: CDR1 LGHNA, CDR2 YNFKEQ. Trimming left V 0 bases short and J 3 bases short, with 11 bases between. CDR3 length equals 15 residues.

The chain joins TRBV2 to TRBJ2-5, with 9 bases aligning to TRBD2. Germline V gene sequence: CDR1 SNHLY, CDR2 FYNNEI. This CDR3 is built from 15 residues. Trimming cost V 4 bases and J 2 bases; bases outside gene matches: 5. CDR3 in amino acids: CASSGIAGEQETQYF. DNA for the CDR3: TGTGCCAGCAGTGGGATAGCGGGGGAACAAGAGACCCAGTACTTC.